The source of this TCR beta chain is a study of T cells in women clearing cervical HPV infection. Looking at the study overall: Case blood drawn at lesion detection; control blood after infection cleared. HLA type stays a possible confounder, typing being limited.

immunoSEQ multiplex PCR used an average of around 1,200 ng genomic DNA. Only in-frame clones appear in the TCRdb table, and some are missing; sequencing was by immunoSEQ multiplex PCR. The sample totals tens of thousands of clones. About this clone: The sequenced fragment ends 3 residues before the CDR3 boundary, so the rest is inferred from the germline J gene.

This CDR3 contains 14 residues. Trimming stripped 4 bases from V and 7 bases from J, with 13 bases between. Per germline, CDR1 LNHDA and CDR2 SQIVND (reference sequence). The chain is built from TRBV19 and TRBJ2-2; perhaps TRBD1 as D (6 bases). The sequencing sample was made of blood buffy coat. The origin of this receptor is a woman aged 18-70 years with a cervical HPV16 infection that either progressed to CIN3+ or cleared (not recorded which). The CDR3 DNA, read in part, is TGTGCCAGTAGTACCGGGACATTTGGCGGGGAG. Translated: CASSTGTFGGE. The whole CDR3 reads CASSTGTFGGELFF. Supplemented by reference TRBV19 and TRBJ2-2, the full variable domain reads DGGITQSPKYLFRKEGQNVTLSCEQNLNHDAMYWYRQDPGQGLRLIYYSQIVNDFQKGDIAEGYSVSREKKESFPLTVTSAQKNPTAFYLCASSTGTFGGELFFGEGSRLTVL.